These 9 T cell receptor beta chains came from one sample sequenced in a study of blood T cell repertoires in COVID-19. Assay: immunoSEQ multiplex PCR; the TCRdb copy retains only in-frame clones and omits some. Of about 170,000 clones listed, around 82% were seen once; the top ten hold approximately 11%. Specimen: peripheral blood. These receptor sequences come from a man aged 65 to 85 with active or convalescent COVID-19.

The CDR3 reads CASTRGTNEKLFF. CDR3 sequence (DNA): TGTGCCAGCACTCGGGGAACTAATGAAAAACTGTTTTTT. The V gene is TRBV2, the J gene TRBJ1-4; no definite D call. CDR3 length: 13 amino acids. Trimming removed 7 bases from V and 1 base from J, with 7 bases in between. The germline V gene encodes CDR1 SNHLY and CDR2 FYNNEI.

This chain joins TRBV5-8 and TRBJ1-1; weak D call: TRBD1 (5 bases). Germline V lookup: CDR1 SGHTS, CDR2 YDEGEE. Trimming removed 0 bases at V and 7 bases at J, with 13 bases between. The CDR3 spans 14 residues. The CDR3, as DNA: TGTGCCAGCAGCTTGGGAGGACAACCCAATGAAGCTTTCTTT. Residues: CASSLGGQPNEAFF.

This sequence joins TRBV6-2 or TRBV6-3 and TRBJ1-1; D might be TRBD1 (5 bases). Germline-derived CDR1 and CDR2 are MNHEY and SVGEGT. Trimming shortened V by 0 bases and J by 1 base, and 9 bases separated the two germline ends. The CDR3 totals 15 residues. Here the CDR3 reads CASSYSSGPNTEAFF. The CDR3 nucleotides read TGTGCCAGCAGTTACTCGTCAGGGCCGAACACTGAAGCTTTCTTT.

V and J are TRBV5-8 and TRBJ1-1; 7 bases match TRBD1. The CDR3 has 15 residues. With 2 bases clipped from V and 5 bases from J, the junction kept 9 bases outside the gene matches. The germline CDR1 and CDR2 sequences are SGHTS and YDEGEE. CDR3 protein: CASSFDRVAWTEAFF. The CDR3 bases are TGTGCCAGCAGCTTCGACAGGGTTGCATGGACTGAAGCTTTCTTT. Full variable domain (outside the CDR3, taken from reference TRBV5-8 and TRBJ1-1): EAGVTQSPTHLIKTRGQQATLRCSPISGHTSVYWYQQALGLGLQFLLWYDEGEERNRGNFPPRFSGRQFPNYSSELNVNALELEDSALYLCASSFDRVAWTEAFFGQGTRLTVV.

The V call is TRBV28, the J call TRBJ1-5; a weak D match, TRBD1 (5 bases). The CDR3 has 16 amino acids. The germline V gene encodes CDR1 MDHEN and CDR2 SYDVKM. V gave up 5 bases and J gave up 2 bases, with 16 bases separating them. The CDR3 DNA sequence: TGTGCCAGCAGTATAATGGGTATAGGGGGCAATCAGCCCCAGCATTTT. Residues: CASSIMGIGGNQPQHF.

The chain is built from TRBV19 and TRBJ1-2; no definite D call. V was pared by 3 bases and J by 2 bases, with 13 bases between. From germline, CDR1 is LNHDA and CDR2 SQIVND (reference sequence). The CDR3 has 15 amino acids. CDR3 protein: CASSISGGRNYGYTF. The CDR3 nucleotides are TGTGCCAGTAGTATCTCAGGAGGGCGGAACTATGGCTACACCTTC. The full variable domain, completed using reference TRBV19 and TRBJ1-2, is DGGITQSPKYLFRKEGQNVTLSCEQNLNHDAMYWYRQDPGQGLRLIYYSQIVNDFQKGDIAEGYSVSREKKESFPLTVTSAQKNPTAFYLCASSISGGRNYGYTFGSGTRLTVV.

This clone came up a few times. This rearrangement joins TRBV6-5 to TRBJ1-1, with a tentative D call TRBD1 (6 bases). Trimming removed 5 bases at V and 1 base at J, with 8 bases between. This CDR3 region has 13 residues. Germline loops: CDR1 MNHEY, CDR2 SVGAGI. The CDR3: CASSKTGNTEAFF. CDR3 DNA sequence: TGTGCCAGCAGTAAGACAGGGAACACTGAAGCTTTCTTT.

The chain joins TRBV5-8 to TRBJ2-7; D unclear. This CDR3 has 12 amino acids. Germline CDR1 reads SGHTS; CDR2 reads YDEGEE. The V and J ends lost 3 bases and 0 bases respectively, with 4 bases between them. In DNA, the CDR3 is TGTGCCAGCAGCTGGGCCTCCTACGAGCAGTACTTC. Its protein product is CASSWASYEQYF.

The chain recombines TRBV11-3 with TRBJ2-7; the match to TRBD2 covers 7 bases. Losses at the gene ends were 2 bases for V and 6 bases for J; bases not matched to a gene: 7. This CDR3 contains 14 residues. The germline CDR1 and CDR2 sequences are SGHNT and YENEEA. In DNA, the CDR3 is TGTGCCAGCAGCTTAATGGGGGGGAGCGGCGAGCAGTACTTC. Protein sequence: CASSLMGGSGEQYF.